The 28 T cell receptor beta chains presented below share a single source sample, sequenced in a study of T cells after yellow fever vaccination. TCRdb redid the calling of the 5' RACE reads with MiXCR, one entry per CDR3 protein. The profile shows approximately 340,000 distinct CDR3 sequences, approximately 9% of them singletons. The sequencing used PBMCs, collected on the day of the first yellow fever vaccination. Every receptor here comes from a man aged 18 to 29 who received the YFV17D yellow fever vaccine.

V gene TRBV18 combines with J gene TRBJ2-1; D remains unclear. Germline assignment: CDR1 KGHSH and CDR2 LQKENI. The CDR3 spans 17 residues. Trimming pared 0 bases from V and 0 bases from J, leaving 12 bases between. In nucleotides, the CDR3 is TGTGCCAGCTCACCACCGGAAATGTTTTCCTCCTACAATGAGCAGTTCTTC. Amino acid sequence: CASSPPEMFSSYNEQFF.

This clonotype was picked up a small number of times. The V call is TRBV4-1, the J call TRBJ1-4; D not resolved. Per germline, CDR1 MGHRA and CDR2 YSYEKL. Trimming cost V 5 bases and J 3 bases, with 16 bases left between them. The CDR3 has 16 residues. The CDR3, as DNA: TGCGCCAGCAGCGCGACGACGGGGTCGTCTAATGAAAAACTGTTTTTT. Its protein is CASSATTGSSNEKLFF.

J is TRBJ2-7 and V is TRBV6-5, with 10 positions matching TRBD2. The junction had 4 bases not matched to a gene; V was cut back by 5 bases and J by 3 bases. Germline V CDR1 and CDR2: MNHEY, SVGAGI. The CDR3 totals 14 residues. CDR3 protein: CASSHRTSGYEQYF. DNA of the CDR3: TGTGCCAGCAGTCACCGGACTAGCGGCTACGAGCAGTACTTC.

This clonotype was recorded at least ten times. The chain is built from TRBV30 and TRBJ2-7; 10 bases match TRBD1. The CDR3 loop spans 13 amino acids. The V and J ends lost 7 bases and 1 base, in that order; junction bases with no gene match: 4. Germline V gene data show CDR1 as GTSNPN and CDR2 as SVGIG (reference sequence). The CDR3, as DNA: TGTGCCTCACCGGGACAGGGGTCCTACGAGCAGTACTTC. Its protein is CASPGQGSYEQYF.

V and J are TRBV6-1 and TRBJ1-1, with D perhaps TRBD1 (5 bases). The germline V gene encodes CDR1 MNHNS and CDR2 SASEGT. The CDR3 spans 17 residues. Trimming stripped 3 bases from V and 2 bases from J, with 19 bases between. The CDR3 DNA sequence: TGTGCCAGCAGTGACGACAACTATTTTAGGGGAAACACTGAAGCTTTCTTT. This gives the protein CASSDDNYFRGNTEAFF.

In its sample, this clonotype was seen many times. The CDR3 spells CASTSAGLQSSYNEQFF. The CDR3 DNA follows: TGTGCCAGCACATCTGCGGGGCTCCAGAGCTCCTACAATGAGCAGTTCTTC. V gene TRBV28 combines with J gene TRBJ2-1, with D tentatively TRBD2 (6 bases). V was shortened by 7 bases and J by 0 bases, with 19 bases between the two germline ends. CDR1 and CDR2 (germline): MDHEN, SYDVKM. The CDR3 runs 17 residues.

The V and J genes are TRBV20-1 and TRBJ1-6; possibly TRBD1 for D (5 bases). The germline V and J ends were trimmed by 3 bases and 8 bases, with 14 bases remaining between them. Germline V lookup: CDR1 DFQATT, CDR2 SNEGSKA (reference sequence). This CDR3 has 14 amino acids. The CDR3 spells CSARFARDYSPLHF. As DNA, the CDR3 is TGCAGTGCTAGGTTTGCCAGGGACTATTCACCCCTCCACTTT.

This clonotype has just a few counts. The CDR3, as DNA: TGCAGTGCTAGAGATTCCGGTTCCTACGAGCAGTACGTC. Protein: CSARDSGSYEQYV. The J gene is TRBJ2-7, the V gene TRBV20-1; D remains ambiguous. The length of the CDR3 is 13 residues. Trimming removed 0 bases at V and 1 base at J, with 7 bases between. Germline assignment: CDR1 DFQATT and CDR2 SNEGSKA (reference sequence).

The genes are TRBV19 and TRBJ2-7, with D uncertain. Trimming removed 3 bases at V and 3 bases at J, with 12 bases between. Germline V gene data show CDR1 as LNHDA and CDR2 as SQIVND (reference sequence). The CDR3 is 14 amino acids. This CDR3 is CASSIKGQDYEQYF. CDR3 in DNA: TGTGCCAGTAGTATTAAAGGTCAGGACTACGAGCAGTACTTC.

The chain couples TRBV6-2 or TRBV6-3 to TRBJ2-1, with a possible D match to TRBD2 (5 bases). This CDR3 is built from 12 residues. Trimming pared 7 bases from V and 10 bases from J, leaving 14 bases between. CDR1 and CDR2 (germline): MNHEY, SVGEGT. The CDR3 DNA reads TGTGCCAGCATTAAAGGAGGCGGGGAGCAGTTCTTC. Its protein is CASIKGGGEQFF.

This clonotype was observed a few times. V and J are TRBV24-1 and TRBJ2-3; D is uncertain. The CDR3 runs to 11 residues. V was clipped by 2 bases and J by 6 bases, with 2 bases between them. Germline values: CDR1 KGHDR, CDR2 SFDVKD. This CDR3 reads CATSDYDTQYF. The CDR3 DNA reads as TGTGCCACCAGTGATTACGATACGCAGTATTTT.

The chain uses TRBV28 and TRBJ2-7; 9 bases map to TRBD1. V shed 5 bases and J 0 bases; nucleotides not matched to a gene: 23. The CDR3 has 21 amino acids. Germline V gives CDR1 MDHEN, CDR2 SYDVKM. DNA for the CDR3: TGTGCCAGCAGTCCATACCCCGACAGGGGGACGAGACTCTTCAGCTCCTACGAGCAGTACGTC. It translates to CASSPYPDRGTRLFSSYEQYV.

The rearrangement joins TRBV5-1 to TRBJ1-1; D remains unclear. The germline V and J ends were trimmed by 0 bases and 11 bases, with 14 bases remaining between them. The CDR3 loop spans 13 amino acids. In germline, CDR1 is SGHRS, CDR2 YFSETQ. The CDR3 sequence is CASSLAATGNAFF. The CDR3 DNA reads TGCGCCAGCAGCTTGGCCGCCACGGGGAACGCTTTCTTT. The full variable domain, with the rest looked up from reference TRBV5-1 and TRBJ1-1, is KAGVTQTPRYLIKTRGQQVTLSCSPISGHRSVSWYQQTPGQGLQFLFEYFSETQRNKGNFPGRFSGRQFSNSRSEMNVSTLELGDSALYLCASSLAATGNAFFGQGTRLTVV.

This clonotype appeared a few times. The V gene is TRBV12-3 or TRBV12-4, the J gene TRBJ2-2; D is ambiguous. The CDR3 sequence is 14 residues long. V was cut by 3 bases and J by 4 bases, with 9 bases left in between. CDR3 region: CASSFEPTTGELFF. CDR3 DNA: TGTGCCAGCAGTTTCGAACCGACCACCGGGGAGCTGTTTTTT.

This clonotype has just a few counts. The CDR3 reads CASSLGGLAGRGETQYF. The CDR3, as DNA: TGTGCCAGCAGCTTAGGTGGACTAGCGGGGAGGGGAGAGACCCAGTACTTC. The rearrangement uses TRBV11-2 and TRBJ2-5; 12 bases agree with TRBD2. CDR3 length: 17 amino acids. Germline trimming cut 1 base from V and 4 bases from J; bases unmatched to any gene: 7. In germline, CDR1 is SGHAT, CDR2 FQNNGV.

In this sample, this clonotype turned up a few times. J is TRBJ2-2 and V is TRBV6-5; D remains unclear. V lost 3 bases, J lost 1 base, and 9 bases lay in between. Germline CDR1 reads MNHEY; CDR2 reads SVGAGI. The CDR3 is made up of 15 amino acids. CDR3 residues: CASSYRAGNTGELFF. CDR3 nucleotide sequence: TGTGCCAGCAGTTATCGGGCAGGGAACACCGGGGAGCTGTTTTTT.

This clonotype was picked up many times. V usage is TRBV7-9 and J usage is TRBJ1-2; no reliable D call. Per the germline V gene, CDR1 is SEHNR and CDR2 is FQNEAQ (reference sequence). With 5 bases removed from V and 8 bases from J, the gap between germline ends came to 15 bases. The CDR3 extends over 13 amino acids. The CDR3 reads CASSVGRLEGYTF. As DNA, the CDR3 is TGTGCCAGCAGCGTCGGGAGGCTTGAGGGCTACACCTTC.

At least ten counts were recorded for this clonotype. The chain employs TRBV12-3 or TRBV12-4 and TRBJ2-5, with D uncertain. CDR3 length: 14 amino acids. With 5 bases removed from V and 5 bases from J, the gap between germline ends came to 15 bases. The CDR3 sequence is CASSPRFVGETQYF. DNA for the CDR3: TGTGCCAGCAGTCCCCGTTTTGTGGGGGAGACCCAGTACTTC.

This chain uses TRBV20-1 with TRBJ1-2, with D perhaps matching TRBD1 (5 bases). Trimming removed 0 bases from V and 7 bases from J, with 15 bases in between. The length of the CDR3 is 14 residues. Germline CDR1 DFQATT, CDR2 SNEGSKA (reference sequence). This CDR3 reads CSARDLAGRGGYTF. CDR3 nucleotides: TGCAGTGCTAGAGATCTTGCGGGGCGGGGTGGCTACACCTTC.

This clonotype was counted only a few times. The chain combines TRBV28 with TRBJ1-1; D remains ambiguous. V was pared by 5 bases and J by 3 bases, with 13 bases between. CDR1 is MDHEN and CDR2 is SYDVKM in the germline V gene. The CDR3 has 14 residues. CDR3 protein: CASSRPATHTEAFF. CDR3 DNA sequence: TGTGCCAGCAGTAGACCCGCTACCCACACTGAAGCTTTCTTT.

This clonotype was seen many times. The chain employs TRBV29-1 and TRBJ1-1; no clear D. The CDR3 covers 12 residues. Trimming removed 4 bases from V and 1 base from J, with 7 bases in between. Per the germline V gene, CDR1 is SQVTM and CDR2 is ANQGSEA. Here the CDR3 reads CSVVDGNTEAFF. Here the CDR3 DNA reads TGCAGCGTTGTTGACGGGAACACTGAAGCTTTCTTT.

This clonotype appeared many times. The chain carries TRBV2 and TRBJ2-3; D ambiguous. The CDR3 covers 12 residues. Trimming took 2 bases from V and 3 from J, leaving 3 bases between them. Germline V CDR1 and CDR2: SNHLY, FYNNEI. Here the CDR3 reads CASSEQTDTQYF. DNA of the CDR3: TGTGCCAGCAGTGAACAAACAGATACGCAGTATTTT.

The gene calls are TRBV20-1 and TRBJ2-5; the D is unclear. V lost 0 bases to trimming and J lost 3 bases, with 14 bases between them. This CDR3 region has 15 residues. The V gene's germline CDR1 is DFQATT and CDR2 SNEGSKA (reference sequence). CDR3 loop: CSARDLGTVEETQYF. Here the CDR3 DNA reads TGCAGTGCTAGAGATTTGGGAACAGTTGAAGAGACCCAGTACTTC.

This chain uses TRBV21-1 with TRBJ2-1; the table's D gene call, TRBD2, was not cross checked with the DNA. TRBV21-1 corresponds to a pseudogene. This CDR3 is 17 amino acids long. For the CDR3, the DNA is TGTGCCAGCAGCAAAGCAGCAGGGCCCAGCTCCTACAATGAGCAGTTCTTC. It translates to CASSKAAGPSSYNEQFF.

This clonotype turned up a few times. The chain carries TRBV7-2 and TRBJ2-1; D not certain. CDR1 is SGHTA, CDR2 FQGNSA, per germline. Trimming took 3 bases from V and 8 from J, leaving 14 bases between them. This CDR3 has 14 amino acids. CDR3 region: CASSFLIDIDEQFF. DNA of the CDR3: TGTGCCAGCAGCTTTTTAATTGATATAGATGAGCAGTTCTTC.

This clonotype occurred many times. V is TRBV5-1 and J is TRBJ2-1; 7 bases align to TRBD1. The germline V gene encodes CDR1 SGHRS and CDR2 YFSETQ. The CDR3 consists of 14 residues. Unmatched junction bases numbered 2, after V lost 0 bases and J lost 5 bases. CDR3 nucleotides: TGCGCCAGCAGCTTGGAGGGGGCAGACAATGAGCAGTTCTTC. Translating gives CASSLEGADNEQFF.

This clonotype has just a few counts. The chain employs TRBV7-9 and TRBJ1-1, with 8 bases lining up with TRBD1. Germline CDR1 SEHNR, CDR2 FQNEAQ (reference sequence). The CDR3 sequence is 14 residues long. Unmatched junction bases numbered 4, after V lost 3 bases and J lost 4 bases. The CDR3 region is CASSLTGVVTEAFF. CDR3 in DNA: TGTGCCAGCAGCTTGACAGGGGTGGTCACTGAAGCTTTCTTT.

This clonotype was observed a few times. The chain combines TRBV7-3 with TRBJ2-3; possibly TRBD1 or TRBD2 for D (5 bases each). Per the germline V gene, CDR1 is SGHTA and CDR2 is FQGTGA. V was pared by 8 bases and J by 0 bases, with 9 bases between. The CDR3 extends over 13 amino acids. CDR3 sequence reads: CASGTGSTDTQYF. CDR3 nucleotides: TGTGCCAGCGGGACGGGGAGCACAGATACGCAGTATTTT.